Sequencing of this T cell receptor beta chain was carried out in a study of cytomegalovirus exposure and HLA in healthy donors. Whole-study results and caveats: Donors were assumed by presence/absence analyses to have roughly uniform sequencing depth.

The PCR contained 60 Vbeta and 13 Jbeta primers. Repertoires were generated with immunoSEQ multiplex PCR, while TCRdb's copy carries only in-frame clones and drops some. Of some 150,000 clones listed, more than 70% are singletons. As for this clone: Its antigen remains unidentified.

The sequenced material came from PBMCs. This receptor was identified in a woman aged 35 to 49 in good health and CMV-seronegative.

DNA of the CDR3: TGTGCCAGCAGCTTACAGGGACTCTACAATGAGCAGTTCTTC. The encoded protein is CASSLQGLYNEQFF. The gene calls are TRBV11-3 and TRBJ2-1, with a tentative D call TRBD2 (6 bases). Trimming stripped 2 bases from V and 3 bases from J, with 8 bases between. The CDR3 covers 14 residues. Germline assignment: CDR1 SGHNT and CDR2 YENEEA.